This T cell receptor beta chain was identified in a study of beta chain features in type 1 diabetes. Study-level results: Sampled from patients, naive, central memory and Treg TCRB repertoires appeared more similar than those sampled from healthy donors. People with Type 1 diabetes carried modestly yet significantly shorter TCRB CDR3s in all four CD4+ subsets.

J was trimmed by 5 bases and V by 2 bases; bases with no gene match: 8. The CDR3 is 16 residues long. Germline lookup yields CDR1 GTSNPN and CDR2 SVGIG (reference sequence). Note on this clone: What it binds is unknown.

cDNA synthesis used the whole RNA isolate, giving expressed TCRB sequences. Generated by immunoSEQ multiplex PCR, the TCRdb table keeps only in-frame clones and is missing some. Among about 660,000 clones listed, roughly an eighth were seen once. Input material: naive CD4+ T cells from blood. The sequence derives from a man aged 18 to 35 with type 1 diabetes. The chain couples TRBV30 to TRBJ1-5, with 11 bases aligning to TRBD1. The CDR3: CAWSHIGTGGHQPQHF. DNA for the CDR3: TGTGCCTGGAGTCACATAGGGACAGGGGGACATCAGCCCCAGCATTTT.